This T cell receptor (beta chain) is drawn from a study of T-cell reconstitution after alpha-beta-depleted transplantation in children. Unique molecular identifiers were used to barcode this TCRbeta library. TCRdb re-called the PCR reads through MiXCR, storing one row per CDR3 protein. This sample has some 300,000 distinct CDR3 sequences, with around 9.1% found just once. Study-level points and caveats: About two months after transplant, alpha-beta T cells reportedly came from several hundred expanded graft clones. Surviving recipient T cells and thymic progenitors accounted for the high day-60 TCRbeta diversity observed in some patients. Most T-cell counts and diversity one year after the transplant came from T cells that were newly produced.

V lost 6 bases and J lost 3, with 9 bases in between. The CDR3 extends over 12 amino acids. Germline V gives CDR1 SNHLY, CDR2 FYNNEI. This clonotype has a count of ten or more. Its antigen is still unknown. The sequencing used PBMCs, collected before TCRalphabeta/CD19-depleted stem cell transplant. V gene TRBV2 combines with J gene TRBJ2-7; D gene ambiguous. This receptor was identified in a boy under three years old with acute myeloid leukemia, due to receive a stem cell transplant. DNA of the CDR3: TGTGCCAGCAGGATTAGAGGCTACGAGCAGTACTTC. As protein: CASRIRGYEQYF.